These 20 T cell receptor beta chains came from one sample sequenced in a study of T cell repertoires in cytomegalovirus infection. MiXCR, run by TCRdb on the reads, gives a single entry per CDR3 protein. The sample has around 750,000 distinct CDR3 sequences, 32% seen once; the top ten hold about an eighth. Their target antigens are unknown. The input for sequencing was cultured CD8+ T cells from PBMCs, taken from culture after CMV antigen stimulation. All receptors derive from a human donor in good health (CMV status not recorded). Some clones in this sample may be carry-over from other donors' samples.

V is TRBV10-3 and J is TRBJ2-3; D ambiguous. Germline V gives CDR1 ENHRY, CDR2 SYGVKD. The germline V and J ends were trimmed by 3 bases and 4 bases, with 8 bases remaining between them. The CDR3 totals 13 residues. The CDR3 nucleotides are TGTGCCATCAGTGACTCTAGAGCAGATACGCAGTATTTT. This gives the protein CAISDSRADTQYF.

This clonotype has a handful of counts. The rearrangement joins TRBV12-3 or TRBV12-4 to TRBJ2-2; TRBD1 is a possible D gene (7 bases). V shed 2 bases and J shed 3 bases, with 22 bases lying between them. The CDR3 runs 19 residues. The CDR3 region has the DNA TGTGCCAGCAGTTTACCAGGGGGGTTAGACAAGTCGGACACCGGGGAGCTGTTTTTT. The encoded protein is CASSLPGGLDKSDTGELFF.

The rearrangement joins TRBV28 to TRBJ1-2, with D possibly TRBD1 on 5 matching bases. CDR1 and CDR2 (germline): MDHEN, SYDVKM. Trimming removed 10 bases at V and 8 bases at J, with 14 bases between. The CDR3 loop spans 11 amino acids. CDR3 in amino acids: CATGGARGYTF. As DNA, the CDR3 is TGTGCCACAGGAGGGGCGAGAGGCTACACCTTC.

The V gene is TRBV19, the J gene TRBJ1-5; no clear D gene. V lost 3 bases and J lost 3, with 6 bases in between. CDR3 length: 13 residues. Germline lookup yields CDR1 LNHDA and CDR2 SQIVND (reference sequence). CDR3 region: CASSMAINQPQHF. DNA of the CDR3: TGTGCCAGTAGTATGGCGATCAATCAGCCCCAGCATTTT.

This chain joins TRBV13 and TRBJ2-5, with a possible D match to TRBD1 (7 bases). CDR3 length equals 15 residues. V was pared by 4 bases and J by 4 bases, with 16 bases between. Germline V gene sequence: CDR1 PRHDT, CDR2 FYEKMQ (reference sequence). The CDR3 DNA sequence: TGTGCCAGCAGCTCCACGAACAGGGGAGGAGAGACCCAGTACTTC. Its protein is CASSSTNRGGETQYF.

The J gene is TRBJ2-7, the V gene TRBV29-1; the D call may be TRBD1 or TRBD2 (5 bases each). The V gene lost 0 bases and the J gene lost 7 bases, with 28 bases spanning the gap. The CDR3 runs to 18 residues. Germline V CDR1 and CDR2: SQVTM, ANQGSEA. The CDR3 spells CSVEDQEIARGPIGEQYV. DNA of the CDR3: TGCAGCGTTGAAGATCAGGAAATTGCGAGGGGACCGATCGGGGAGCAGTACGTC.

The chain carries TRBV4-1 and TRBJ2-1, with a tentative D call TRBD1 (5 bases). CDR3 length: 14 residues. Germline CDR1 and CDR2: MGHRA and YSYEKL. Trimming shortened V by 0 bases and J by 2 bases, and 5 bases separated the two germline ends. CDR3 DNA sequence: TGCGCCAGCAGCCAAGAAGGGGCCTACAATGAGCAGTTCTTC. Translating it yields CASSQEGAYNEQFF.

This clonotype was observed a few times. The gene calls are TRBV9 and TRBJ1-2, with a tentative D call TRBD1 (6 bases). V lost 3 bases, J lost 6 bases, and 9 bases lay in between. This CDR3 contains 12 residues. Per the germline V gene, CDR1 is SGDLS and CDR2 is YYNGEE. DNA for the CDR3: TGTGCCAGCAGCGCTCGACAGGATGGCTACACCTTC. This sequence encodes CASSARQDGYTF.

Remarks on this clonotype: A read error is possible here, since a much larger clone lies one base away. The conserved phenylalanine or tryptophan is not found at the CDR3 terminus, so this likely reflects a read error. The chain uses TRBV6-5 and TRBJ2-3; D may be TRBD1 (5 bases). Trimming cost V 11 bases and J 1 base, with 10 bases left between them. The CDR3 has 12 residues. Germline lookup yields CDR1 MNHEY and CDR2 SVGAGI. The CDR3 DNA sequence: TGTGCCTCCAGGGTAGGCACAGATACGCAGTATTCT. Its protein product is CASRVGTDTQYS.

This clonotype showed up just a few times. The chain uses TRBV27 and TRBJ1-1, with TRBD1 as a possible D gene (5 bases). Trimming removed 2 bases from V and 4 bases from J, with 14 bases in between. The CDR3 covers 15 residues. The V gene's germline CDR1 is MNHEY and CDR2 SMNVEV (reference sequence). CDR3 sequence (DNA): TGTGCCAGCAGTTTAAGTAATCGGGGGTTCACTGAAGCTTTCTTT. Amino acid sequence: CASSLSNRGFTEAFF.

This chain uses TRBV3-1 with TRBJ1-1; 10 nucleotides agree with TRBD1. Trimming took 0 bases from V and 8 from J; bases not matched to a gene: 6. This CDR3 region has 15 residues. CDR1 is LGHDT and CDR2 is YNNKEL in the germline V gene (reference sequence). The CDR3 reads CASSQDRTGGSEAFF. The CDR3, as DNA: TGTGCCAGCAGCCAAGATCGGACAGGGGGAAGCGAAGCTTTCTTT.

This clonotype was observed many times. The chain joins TRBV7-9 to TRBJ1-6, with a weak D call TRBD1 (5 bases). Trimming removed 4 bases from V and 13 bases from J, with 20 bases in between. This CDR3 has 15 amino acids. Germline values: CDR1 SEHNR, CDR2 FQNEAQ (reference sequence). The CDR3 spells CASSSERDHAFPLHF. CDR3 DNA sequence: TGTGCCAGCAGCTCAGAAAGGGACCATGCCTTTCCCCTCCACTTT.

As DNA, the CDR3 is TGCAGTGCGTGGGACAGGGGCAATCAGCCCCAGCATTTT. It yields the protein CSAWDRGNQPQHF. This sequence joins TRBV20-1 and TRBJ1-5, with TRBD1 identical over 9 bases. Looked up from germline, CDR1 is DFQATT and CDR2 is SNEGSKA (reference sequence). J was trimmed by 2 bases and V by 6 bases; bases with no gene match: 2. CDR3 size: 13 residues.

This clonotype was detected only a few times. CDR3 region: CASIRTSGGGLNEQFF. The CDR3 coding sequence is TGTGCCAGCATTCGGACTAGCGGGGGGGGTTTGAATGAGCAGTTCTTC. The V call is TRBV6-5, the J call TRBJ2-1, with 15 bases identical to TRBD2. CDR1 and CDR2 from the germline V gene are MNHEY and SVGAGI. Trimming removed 7 bases from V and 7 bases from J; junction bases left unmatched: 8. This CDR3 region has 16 residues.

For the CDR3, the DNA is TGTGCCACCGAAGACAGGGGGCAGTTCTTC. This sequence encodes CATEDRGQFF. The V gene is TRBV6-1, the J gene TRBJ2-1, with 8 bases identical to TRBD1. The CDR3 length is 10 residues. Per germline, CDR1 MNHNS and CDR2 SASEGT. Trimming at V came to 10 bases and at J to 12 bases, leaving 5 bases not matched to a gene.

The V gene is TRBV6-1, the J gene TRBJ2-1; D remains unclear. The CDR3 length is 16 residues. The V end was cut by 3 bases, the J end by 1 base, with 13 bases between. Germline CDR1 is MNHNS and CDR2 is SASEGT. The CDR3 loop reads CASSESPDGSYNEQFF. The CDR3 DNA reads TGTGCCAGCAGTGAGTCTCCAGACGGGTCCTACAATGAGCAGTTCTTC.

The chain employs TRBV20-1 and TRBJ2-3, with a tentative D call TRBD1 (7 bases). Germline V gives CDR1 DFQATT, CDR2 SNEGSKA (reference sequence). The germline V and J ends were trimmed by 1 base and 2 bases, with 13 bases remaining between them. The CDR3 has 15 residues. In DNA form, the CDR3 reads TGCAGTGCTAGAGGCGGGACAGTCCTCACAGATACGCAGTATTTT. It yields the protein CSARGGTVLTDTQYF.

There are a few counts of this clonotype. The chain carries TRBV7-9 and TRBJ2-5, with 10 bases lining up with TRBD2. With V trimmed by 0 bases and J by 4 bases, 14 bases remained unmatched. The CDR3 extends over 19 amino acids. The V gene's germline CDR1 is SEHNR and CDR2 FQNEAQ (reference sequence). This CDR3 is CASSLAVFLAGAVRETQYF. CDR3 nucleotides: TGTGCCAGCAGCTTAGCTGTTTTCCTAGCGGGGGCGGTACGAGAGACCCAGTACTTC.

The rearrangement uses TRBV6-5 and TRBJ1-1, with D perhaps matching TRBD1 (6 bases). CDR1 and CDR2 from the germline V gene are MNHEY and SVGAGI. V lost 8 bases and J lost 5, with 18 bases in between. CDR3 length equals 14 residues. CDR3 sequence (DNA): TGTGCCAGCCGAGTTGGGGGGGCGGGTACTGAAGCTTTCTTT. This sequence encodes CASRVGGAGTEAFF.

This chain links TRBV5-1 with TRBJ2-3; 8 positions match TRBD2. Trimming took 0 bases from V and 6 from J; bases not matched to a gene: 6. Per germline, CDR1 SGHRS and CDR2 YFSETQ. There are 15 residues in the CDR3. The CDR3 loop reads CASSLERGGPDTQYF. Here the CDR3 DNA reads TGCGCCAGCAGCTTGGAACGGGGGGGGCCGGATACGCAGTATTTT.